Sequencing of this TCR beta chain was carried out in a study of vaccination effects on CD4 cells after COVID-19. Whole-study results and caveats: Within healthy vaccinees, only 1 of 255 vaccine-induced clones displayed cross-reactivity with common cold coronaviruses. Whether induced by infection or by vaccine, clones showed marked clonal contraction late after vaccination.

This CDR3 region has 13 residues. Per germline, CDR1 SGHRS and CDR2 YFSETQ. The germline V and J ends were trimmed by 4 bases and 4 bases, with 8 bases remaining between them. Clones were sequenced by immunoSEQ multiplex PCR, and TCRdb holds only the in-frame ones, with some missing. The data contain roughly 33,000 clones, 73% of them seen just once; the ten biggest clones take up more than 25%. Sequencing followed a ViraFEST assay step that expanded antigen-specific CD4+ T cells with viral peptide pools. The culture ran for around nine days before CD4+ T cells were isolated. Nucleocapsid antibodies were negative in the vaccine recipients, who had never had SARS-CoV-2 infection. PBMC were cultured at around 2 million per well with approximately 9 IU/ml IL-2 and 9.5 to 10 ug/ml peptides. Half the medium was swapped for IL-2 medium on days 3 and 7. As to this clone: As yet, its antigen is unknown.

The chain recombines TRBV5-1 with TRBJ1-4; no definite D call. The source material was CD4+ T cells from PBMCs cultured with HCoV-OC43 spike peptides, sampled before COVID-19 vaccination. Subset of the sample: HCoV-OC43 spike overlapping peptide pool stimulation. The receptor was derived from a human donor who received a COVID-19 vaccine. The CDR3 sequence: CASSGGSNEKLFF. DNA for the CDR3: TGCGCCAGCAGCGGCGGCAGTAATGAAAAACTGTTTTTT.